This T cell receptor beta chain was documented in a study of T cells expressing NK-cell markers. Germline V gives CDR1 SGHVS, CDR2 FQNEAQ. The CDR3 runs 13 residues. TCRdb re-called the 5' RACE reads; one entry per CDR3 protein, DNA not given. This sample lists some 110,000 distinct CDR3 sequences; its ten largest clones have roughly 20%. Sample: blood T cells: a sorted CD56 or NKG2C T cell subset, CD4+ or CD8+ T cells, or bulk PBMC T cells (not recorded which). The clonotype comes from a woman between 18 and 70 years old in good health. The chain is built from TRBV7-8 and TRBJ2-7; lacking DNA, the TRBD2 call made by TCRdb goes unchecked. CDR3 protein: CASSPGTGYEQYF. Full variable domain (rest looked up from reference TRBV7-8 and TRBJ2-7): GAGVSQSPRYKVAKRGQDVALRCDPISGHVSLFWYQQALGQGPEFLTYFQNEAQLDKSGLPSDRFFAERPEGSVSTLKIQRTQQEDSAVYLCASSPGTGYEQYFGPGTRLTVT.